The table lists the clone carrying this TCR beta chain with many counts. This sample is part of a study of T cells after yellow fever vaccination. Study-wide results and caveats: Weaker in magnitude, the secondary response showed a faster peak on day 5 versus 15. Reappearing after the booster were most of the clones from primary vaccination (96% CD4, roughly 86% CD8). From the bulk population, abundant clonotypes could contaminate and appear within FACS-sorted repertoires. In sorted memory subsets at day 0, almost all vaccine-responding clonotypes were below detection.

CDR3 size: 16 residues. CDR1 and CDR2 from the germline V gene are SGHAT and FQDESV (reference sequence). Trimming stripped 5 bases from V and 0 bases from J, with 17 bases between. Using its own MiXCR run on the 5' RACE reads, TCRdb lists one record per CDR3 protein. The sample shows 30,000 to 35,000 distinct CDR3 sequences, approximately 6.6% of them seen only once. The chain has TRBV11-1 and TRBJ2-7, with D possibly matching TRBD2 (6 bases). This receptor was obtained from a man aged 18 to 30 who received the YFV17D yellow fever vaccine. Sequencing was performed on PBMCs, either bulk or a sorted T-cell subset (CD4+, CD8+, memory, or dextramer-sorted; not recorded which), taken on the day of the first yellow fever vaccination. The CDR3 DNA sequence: TGTGCCAGCAGCGACCGTGGAGGGAAGAGCTCCTACGAGCAGTACTTC. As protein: CASSDRGGKSSYEQYF.